This T cell receptor beta chain was observed in a study of PD-1 blockade in classical Hodgkin lymphoma. The protocol was immunoSEQ multiplex PCR, while the TCRdb copy is restricted to in-frame clones and leaves out a portion. Of tens of thousands of clones listed, 85% to 95% were seen once; the top ten hold 0.4% to 0.5%. Noted time point: newly diagnosed, previously untreated cHL patient sample. By magnetic negative selection, CD4+ T cells were purified from thawed PBMCs. This clone was observed a single time. Input material: CD4+ T cells from blood. This sequence originates from a human donor with classical Hodgkin lymphoma.

CDR3 sequence reads: CASSLAGTGGAREKLFF. DNA of the CDR3: TGTGCCAGCAGCTTGGCCGGGACAGGGGGCGCAAGGGAAAAACTGTTTTTT. The rearrangement uses TRBV5-6 and TRBJ1-4; 12 bases match TRBD1. Germline trimming cut 0 bases from V and 8 bases from J; bases unmatched to any gene: 8. CDR1 is SGHDT, CDR2 YYEEEE, per germline. The CDR3 totals 17 residues.